What follows are 31 T cell receptor beta chains derived from one specimen sequenced in a study of T cell changes during pregnancy in multiple sclerosis. Data came from immunoSEQ multiplex PCR; TCRdb stores just in-frame clones and leaves some out. The table lists 65,000 to 90,000 clones, approximately 90% of them singletons. Source: peripheral blood, taken in the first trimester of pregnancy. The receptor source for this set is a female donor with multiple sclerosis, enrolled in a pregnancy study.

The chain links TRBV23-1 to TRBJ2-6; D not resolved. TRBV23-1 is an open reading frame, and its role is uncertain. This CDR3 region has 18 residues. Trimming took off 7 bases at V and 0 bases at J, with 19 bases between the two ends. In DNA form, the CDR3 reads TGCGCCAGCATTATGGTTCCGCAACCGGGCTCTGGGGCCAACGTCCTGACTTTC. Translation gives CASIMVPQPGSGANVLTF.

The gene calls are TRBV28 and TRBJ2-7; D ambiguous. CDR3 length equals 13 residues. Germline V gene lookup returns CDR1 MDHEN and CDR2 SYDVKM. The V and J ends lost 3 bases and 1 base respectively, with 7 bases between them. The CDR3: CASSFELSYEQYF. In DNA form, the CDR3 reads TGTGCCAGCAGTTTCGAGTTGTCCTACGAGCAGTACTTC.

This clone has a single count. The chain has TRBV6-5 and TRBJ1-2, with a possible D match to TRBD1 (5 bases). With 0 bases removed from V and 1 base from J, the gap between germline ends came to 6 bases. Germline loops: CDR1 MNHEY, CDR2 SVGAGI. The CDR3 extends over 14 amino acids. CDR3 bases: TGTGCCAGCAGTTACTCGGGGCTTAACTATGGCTACACCTTC. The encoded protein is CASSYSGLNYGYTF.

The chain employs TRBV6-5 and TRBJ1-6; 7 nucleotides line up with TRBD1. The junction had 9 bases not matched to a gene; V was cut back by 6 bases and J by 7 bases. This CDR3 is built from 15 residues. CDR1 is MNHEY and CDR2 is SVGAGI in the germline V gene. CDR3 loop: CASRRQGFGNSPLHF. Written as DNA, the CDR3 is TGTGCCAGCAGAAGACAGGGATTTGGAAATTCACCCCTCCACTTT.

The rearrangement links TRBV4-2 to TRBJ1-1; no firm D call. From germline, CDR1 is LGHNA and CDR2 YNFKEQ. V lost 3 bases and J 1 base, leaving 9 bases between the germline ends. This CDR3 contains 14 residues. The CDR3 nucleotides read TGTGCCAGCAGCCACCTCGAGGGGAACACTGAAGCTTTCTTT. This codes for CASSHLEGNTEAFF.

DNA for the CDR3: TGCGCCAGCAGTTCGGGACTAGCGGGGGGGAACACCGGGGAGCTGTTTTTT. Translation gives CASSSGLAGGNTGELFF. The rearrangement uses TRBV5-1 and TRBJ2-2; 15 nucleotides line up with TRBD2. J gave up 1 base and V 5 bases, and 3 bases lay outside the gene matches. The V gene's germline CDR1 is SGHRS and CDR2 YFSETQ. The CDR3 has 17 amino acids.

This chain connects TRBV28 to TRBJ2-1, with 9 nucleotides matching TRBD2. There are 15 residues in the CDR3. The J segment lost 3 bases and the V segment lost 2 bases, leaving 2 bases of the junction unmatched. CDR1 and CDR2 from the germline V gene are MDHEN and SYDVKM. The CDR3 DNA reads TGTGCCAGCAGTTTACCTAGCGGGAACTACAATGAGCAGTTCTTC. This encodes CASSLPSGNYNEQFF.

The rearrangement uses TRBV5-1 and TRBJ1-4, with 9 bases matching TRBD1. Germline assignment: CDR1 SGHRS and CDR2 YFSETQ. The CDR3 runs 15 residues. V was clipped by 4 bases and J by 8 bases; unmatched bases: 9. The CDR3 is CASSIIGTGKEKLFF. DNA for the CDR3: TGCGCCAGCAGCATTATAGGGACAGGGAAAGAAAAACTGTTTTTT.

The sample holds a few counts of this clone. The CDR3: CASSYQSGEITEAFF. The DNA of the CDR3 is TGTGCCAGCAGCTACCAGTCGGGGGAAATCACTGAAGCTTTCTTT. This chain joins TRBV7-6 and TRBJ1-1, with a weak D call TRBD1 (5 bases). The CDR3 is 15 residues long. V was trimmed by 4 bases and J by 4 bases, leaving 16 bases between them. Germline values: CDR1 SGHVS, CDR2 FNYEAQ.

The genes are TRBV5-1 and TRBJ2-1, with D possibly TRBD2 on 6 matching bases. In germline, CDR1 is SGHRS, CDR2 YFSETQ. Trimming left V 4 bases short and J 9 bases short, with 17 bases between. This CDR3 region has 14 residues. CDR3 DNA: TGCGCCAGCAGCGGGTGGAGGGGATCCGTTGAGCAGTTCTTC. Translated, it gives CASSGWRGSVEQFF.

The chain couples TRBV5-6 to TRBJ2-1, with D perhaps TRBD1 (5 bases). Trimming removed 8 bases from V and 5 bases from J, with 20 bases in between. Germline values: CDR1 SGHDT, CDR2 YYEEEE. The CDR3 has 15 residues. The CDR3 sequence is CASSEVGRANNEQFF. For the CDR3, the DNA is TGTGCCAGTAGTGAAGTAGGCAGGGCTAACAATGAGCAGTTCTTC.

The chain employs TRBV5-4 and TRBJ1-2; perhaps TRBD1 as D (5 bases). The germline V and J ends were trimmed by 4 bases and 4 bases, with 17 bases remaining between them. Germline V CDR1 and CDR2: SGHNT, YYREEE (reference sequence). This CDR3 is 15 amino acids long. CDR3 in DNA: TGTGCCAGCAGCCCAGACGTGTCAGGGCTCTATGGCTACACCTTC. Translated: CASSPDVSGLYGYTF.

The chain employs TRBV18 and TRBJ2-3; D perhaps matches TRBD2 (5 bases). The V and J ends lost 3 bases and 0 bases respectively, with 16 bases between them. Germline V lookup: CDR1 KGHSH, CDR2 LQKENI. The CDR3 has 17 amino acids. CDR3 residues: CASSPPGLPRSTDTQYF. The CDR3 nucleotides are TGTGCCAGCTCACCCCCCGGACTCCCTAGAAGCACAGATACGCAGTATTTT.

The chain joins TRBV6-5 to TRBJ1-2; TRBD1 aligns across 11 bases. The CDR3 length is 15 residues. Losses at the gene ends were 6 bases for V and 5 bases for J; bases not matched to a gene: 8. The germline V gene encodes CDR1 MNHEY and CDR2 SVGAGI. Written as DNA, the CDR3 is TGTGCCAGCAGACCGCCCGGGACAGGGGGTTATGGCTACACCTTC. Translated: CASRPPGTGGYGYTF.

The chain carries TRBV7-9 and TRBJ2-1; 10 bases are shared with TRBD1. With V trimmed by 6 bases and J by 5 bases, 7 bases remained unmatched. The CDR3 length is 15 residues. Germline V gene data show CDR1 as SEHNR and CDR2 as FQNEAQ (reference sequence). DNA of the CDR3: TGTGCCAGCAGGCCCGGGACAGGGGTCCACAATGAGCAGTTCTTC. Its translation: CASRPGTGVHNEQFF. The variable domain in full, with the rest retrieved from reference TRBV7-9 and TRBJ2-1, is DTGVSQNPRHKITKRGQNVTFRCDPISEHNRLYWYRQTLGQGPEFLTYFQNEAQLEKSRLLSDRFSAERPKGSFSTLEIQRTEQGDSAMYLCASRPGTGVHNEQFFGPGTRLTVL.

The chain employs TRBV5-4 and TRBJ2-4; TRBD1 agrees at 8 bases. The CDR3 consists of 16 residues. Germline V gene data show CDR1 as SGHNT and CDR2 as YYREEE (reference sequence). The trim removed 3 bases at V and 3 bases at J, leaving 8 bases unmatched. CDR3 in DNA: TGTGCCAGCAGCTCAGGGGGCAACGAGGTCAAAAACATTCAGTACTTC. Protein product: CASSSGGNEVKNIQYF.

The rearrangement uses TRBV18 and TRBJ2-5, with TRBD1 matching over 10 bases. V gave up 6 bases and J gave up 4 bases; unmatched junction bases: 8. CDR1 and CDR2 (germline): KGHSH, LQKENI. The CDR3 is 15 residues long. DNA for the CDR3: TGTGCCAGCTCTCCGGGACAGGGGTTACGAGAGACCCAGTACTTC. Protein sequence: CASSPGQGLRETQYF.

The gene calls are TRBV2 and TRBJ2-1, with TRBD2 as a possible D gene (7 bases). Trimming removed 8 bases at V and 9 bases at J, with 20 bases between. Germline-derived CDR1 and CDR2 are SNHLY and FYNNEI. This CDR3 region has 14 residues. The CDR3 region has the DNA TGTGCCAGCCATTTGGGGGGGGCCTTCGGTGAGCAGTTCTTC. Translation gives CASHLGGAFGEQFF.

The rearrangement links TRBV6-1 to TRBJ2-5; 12 bases are a match to TRBD2. The CDR3 has 16 residues. The ends lost 4 bases at V and 6 bases at J; junction bases unmatched: 9. The germline V gene encodes CDR1 MNHNS and CDR2 SASEGT. The CDR3 protein is CASSAISTSGRQTQYF. CDR3 bases: TGTGCCAGCAGTGCGATCTCGACTAGCGGGAGACAGACCCAGTACTTC.

This clone was detected only once. The chain links TRBV6-1 to TRBJ1-4, with TRBD1 identical over 8 bases. V lost 6 bases to trimming and J lost 7 bases; unmatched junction nucleotides: 4. Germline CDR1 MNHNS, CDR2 SASEGT. This CDR3 has 13 amino acids. The CDR3 nucleotides are TGTGCCAGCAGGCAGGGGGCTCGTGAAAAACTGTTTTTT. As protein: CASRQGAREKLFF.

The J gene is TRBJ2-7, the V gene TRBV21-1; the D call of TRBD2 is as the table states it, not checked on the DNA. TRBV21-1 is marked as a pseudogene. The CDR3 is 22 residues long. The CDR3 DNA reads as TGTGCCAGCAGGGGAATGGGACTAGCGGGAGGACCCTACGTTCCCCTCTCCTACGAGCAGTACTTC. Protein sequence: CASRGMGLAGGPYVPLSYEQYF.

This chain uses TRBV6-1 with TRBJ2-3, with 8 bases lining up with TRBD2. This CDR3 is built from 15 residues. Unmatched junction bases numbered 10, after V lost 6 bases and J lost 5 bases. Germline lookup yields CDR1 MNHNS and CDR2 SASEGT. The CDR3 spells CASRATSGKGDTQYF. The CDR3 nucleotides are TGTGCCAGCAGAGCAACTAGCGGCAAAGGAGATACGCAGTATTTT.

The chain has TRBV14 and TRBJ2-7; D is perhaps TRBD2 (6 bases). The V gene lost 4 bases and the J gene lost 2 bases, with 12 bases spanning the gap. Per the germline V gene, CDR1 is SGHDN and CDR2 is FVKESK. The CDR3 consists of 14 residues. In DNA form, the CDR3 reads TGTGCCAGCAGCCGAGCGGGTAGGGCCTACGAGCAGTACTTC. This codes for CASSRAGRAYEQYF. Full variable domain (remainder filled in from reference TRBV14 and TRBJ2-7): EAGVTQFPSHSVIEKGQTVTLRCDPISGHDNLYWYRRVMGKEIKFLLHFVKESKQDESGMPNNRFLAERTGGTYSTLKVQPAELEDSGVYFCASSRAGRAYEQYFGPGTRLTVT.

This chain connects TRBV29-1 to TRBJ1-2; 9 bases align to TRBD1. The CDR3 has 12 amino acids. V trimming: 6 bases; J trimming: 8 bases; junction bases outside the gene matches: 7. CDR1 and CDR2 from the germline V gene are SQVTM and ANQGSEA. As DNA, the CDR3 is TGCAGCGTATCCTCCGGGACAGGGGGCTACACCTTC. As protein: CSVSSGTGGYTF.

The chain has TRBV6-8 and TRBJ1-1; TRBD1 might be the D (5 bases). The CDR3 runs to 18 residues. Trimming shortened V by 6 bases and J by 0 bases, and 23 bases separated the two germline ends. CDR1 is MNHGY and CDR2 is SAAAGT in the germline V gene. Here the CDR3 reads CASSPRAGRGPMNTEAFF. The CDR3 bases are TGTGCCAGCAGCCCCCGGGCAGGGCGAGGTCCTATGAACACTGAAGCTTTCTTT.

A word on this clone: At one end, the junction sequence differs from germline, possibly due to a read error. The CDR3 here is CASSTKPGFRDTQYF. CDR3 DNA sequence: TGTGCTAGCAGCACAAAACCGGGATTCAGGGATACGCAGTATTTT. The rearrangement links TRBV7-7 to TRBJ2-3, with a possible D match to TRBD2 (5 bases). The CDR3 sequence is 15 residues long. Germline V gives CDR1 SSHAT, CDR2 FNYEAQ (reference sequence).

The gene calls are TRBV19 and TRBJ2-5; 8 positions agree with TRBD2. The V and J ends lost 4 bases and 4 bases, in that order; junction bases with no gene match: 5. This CDR3 has 14 residues. The germline V gene encodes CDR1 LNHDA and CDR2 SQIVND (reference sequence). The CDR3 DNA sequence: TGTGCCAGTAGTAGGGGGACTAGAAGAGAGACCCAGTACTTC. As protein: CASSRGTRRETQYF.

The chain combines TRBV10-3 with TRBJ1-4; D is unclear. V lost 6 bases and J 8 bases, leaving 19 bases between the germline ends. The CDR3 runs 15 residues. In germline, CDR1 is ENHRY, CDR2 SYGVKD. The DNA for the CDR3 is TGTGCCATCAGCGGAAGCGCGGGAGGAGGGGAAAAACTGTTTTTT. Translation: CAISGSAGGGEKLFF.

The chain uses TRBV9 and TRBJ2-1; a weak D match, TRBD2 (6 bases). V was clipped by 0 bases and J by 9 bases, with 16 bases between them. The CDR3 runs to 15 residues. Germline CDR1 reads SGDLS; CDR2 reads YYNGEE. The CDR3 loop reads CASSVEGLPQGEQFF. CDR3 DNA: TGTGCCAGCAGCGTAGAGGGACTCCCTCAGGGTGAGCAGTTCTTC.

The V gene is TRBV5-1, the J gene TRBJ2-7; TRBD2 aligns across 11 bases. Unmatched junction bases numbered 3, after V lost 0 bases and J lost 1 base. Per germline, CDR1 SGHRS and CDR2 YFSETQ. The length of the CDR3 is 16 residues. The CDR3 sequence is CASSLVSGGASYEQYF. The CDR3 nucleotides are TGCGCCAGCAGCTTGGTTAGCGGGGGGGCTTCCTACGAGCAGTACTTC.

This clone was seen a single time. This chain connects TRBV6-1 to TRBJ1-1, with D uncertain. Germline values: CDR1 MNHNS, CDR2 SASEGT. Trimming removed 6 bases from V and 2 bases from J, with 13 bases in between. This CDR3 spans 14 amino acids. The CDR3 nucleotides read TGTGCCAGCAGCCCCGGGGTGGCAAACACTGAAGCTTTCTTT. This translates into CASSPGVANTEAFF.